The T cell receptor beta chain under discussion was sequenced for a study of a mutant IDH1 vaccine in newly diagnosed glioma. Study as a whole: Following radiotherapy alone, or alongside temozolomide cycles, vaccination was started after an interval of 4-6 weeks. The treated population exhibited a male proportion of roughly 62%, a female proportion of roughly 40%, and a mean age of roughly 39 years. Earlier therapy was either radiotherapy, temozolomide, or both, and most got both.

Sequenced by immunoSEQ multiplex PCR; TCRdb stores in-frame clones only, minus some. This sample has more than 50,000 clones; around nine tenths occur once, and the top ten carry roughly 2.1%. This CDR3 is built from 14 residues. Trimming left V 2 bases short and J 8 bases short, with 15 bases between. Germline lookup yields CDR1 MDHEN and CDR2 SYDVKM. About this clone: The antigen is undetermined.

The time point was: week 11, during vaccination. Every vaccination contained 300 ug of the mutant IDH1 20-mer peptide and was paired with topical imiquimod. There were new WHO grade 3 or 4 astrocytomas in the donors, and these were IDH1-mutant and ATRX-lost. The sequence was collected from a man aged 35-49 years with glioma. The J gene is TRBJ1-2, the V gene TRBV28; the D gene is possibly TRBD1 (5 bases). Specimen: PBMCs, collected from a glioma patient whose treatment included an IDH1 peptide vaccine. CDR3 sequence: CASSLLGVGGGYTF. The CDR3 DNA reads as TGTGCCAGCAGTTTACTCGGGGTTGGGGGAGGCTACACCTTC.